The 7 T cell receptor beta chains below all came from one sample that was sequenced in a study of Ad26.COV2.S vaccination and SARS-CoV-2 variants. Specified treatment: 15 to 20 received Ad26.COV2.S at low or high dose, single or two shots; 5 received placebo; per-sample allocation not given. The investigators took samples on day 63 after the first vaccine or placebo injection. TCRdb's table, derived via immunoSEQ multiplex PCR, lists solely in-frame clones and lacks some. The sample includes about 480,000 clones, approximately 88% of them seen just once. Sequencing was performed on peripheral blood, taken in a trial of Ad26.COV2.S vaccine versus placebo. Receptors were obtained from a person aged 18 to 59 who received the Ad26.COV2.S COVID-19 vaccine or a placebo.

The chain is built from TRBV25-1 and TRBJ1-4; maybe TRBD1 (5 bases). Germline V gene sequence: CDR1 MGHDK, CDR2 SYGVNS. The ends were cut back, 1 base at V and 7 bases at J, with 19 bases in the middle. The CDR3 totals 17 residues. The CDR3 spells CASSEWSMGGMREKLFF. In DNA, the CDR3 is TGTGCCAGCAGTGAATGGTCAATGGGGGGGATGCGTGAAAAACTGTTTTTT.

The rearrangement uses TRBV5-6 and TRBJ1-2; D uncertain. Trimming cost V 4 bases and J 4 bases, with 14 bases left between them. CDR1 is SGHDT, CDR2 YYEEEE, per germline. The CDR3 is 14 residues long. The CDR3 sequence: CASSRPQASYGYTF. The CDR3, as DNA: TGTGCCAGCAGCCGCCCCCAGGCCTCCTATGGCTACACCTTC.

CDR3: CASSISEKLFF. CDR3 DNA: TGTGCCAGCAGCATCAGTGAAAAACTGTTTTTT. V is TRBV7-2 and J is TRBJ1-4; D is unresolved. Germline CDR1 and CDR2: SGHTA and FQGNSA. The V gene lost 5 bases and the J gene lost 7 bases, with 5 bases spanning the gap. The CDR3 spans 11 residues.

The rearrangement links TRBV6-1 to TRBJ1-5; TRBD1 agrees at 7 bases. Germline lookup yields CDR1 MNHNS and CDR2 SASEGT. The length of the CDR3 is 15 residues. The J segment lost 10 bases and the V segment lost 0 bases, leaving 9 bases of the junction unmatched. CDR3 DNA sequence: TGTGCCAGCAGTGAAGCGGGAGGGGGCTCGTTTCCCCAGCATTTT. Translation: CASSEAGGGSFPQHF.

The chain has TRBV27 and TRBJ2-3; TRBD2 is a possible D gene (6 bases). The CDR3 covers 16 residues. Trimming pared 1 base from V and 3 bases from J, leaving 14 bases between. Germline V CDR1 and CDR2: MNHEY, SMNVEV (reference sequence). The chain's CDR3 is CASSLLTMGRTDTQYF. The CDR3 nucleotides are TGTGCCAGCAGTTTATTGACGATGGGGAGGACAGATACGCAGTATTTT.

The chain combines TRBV7-9 with TRBJ2-5, with TRBD1 matching over 9 bases. Germline trimming cut 1 base from V and 1 base from J; bases unmatched to any gene: 4. Looked up from germline, CDR1 is SEHNR and CDR2 is FQNEAQ (reference sequence). This CDR3 is 16 amino acids long. As DNA, the CDR3 is TGTGCCAGCAGCTTAGTGGACAGGGGCCCCCAAGAGACCCAGTACTTC. Protein product: CASSLVDRGPQETQYF.

V and J are TRBV6-2 or TRBV6-3 and TRBJ2-7, with TRBD1 matching over 7 bases. This CDR3 contains 13 residues. Germline-derived CDR1 and CDR2 are MNHEY and SVGEGT. The ends lost 4 bases at V and 4 bases at J; junction bases unmatched: 4. The CDR3 region has the DNA TGTGCCAGCAGTTTGGGGACAGCTTACGAGCAGTACTTC. As protein: CASSLGTAYEQYF.